The 6 T cell receptor beta chains in this list originate from one sample, sequenced in a study of cytomegalovirus exposure and HLA in healthy donors. This PCR relied on a set of 60 Vbeta primers and 13 Jbeta primers. Sequencing used immunoSEQ multiplex PCR; TCRdb keeps in-frame clones, though not all of them. Among 150,000 to 200,000 clones listed, roughly an eighth were seen once. Sequencing used PBMCs. These receptors were obtained from a man over 45 in good health and CMV-seropositive.

The J gene is TRBJ1-1, the V gene TRBV30, with 8 bases that match TRBD1. Per the germline V gene, CDR1 is GTSNPN and CDR2 is SVGIG (reference sequence). The CDR3 is 13 residues long. Losses at the gene ends were 4 bases for V and 2 bases for J; bases not matched to a gene: 3. The CDR3 DNA reads TGTGCCTGGAAGGGACAGGCCAACACTGAAGCTTTCTTT. Translation gives CAWKGQANTEAFF.

The gene calls are TRBV4-3 and TRBJ2-1, with 8 bases fitting TRBD1. CDR1 LGHNA and CDR2 YSLEER come from the germline V gene. CDR3 size: 14 residues. V was clipped by 4 bases and J by 9 bases; unmatched bases: 8. CDR3: CASSPSDRAAEQFF. In DNA, the CDR3 is TGCGCCAGCAGCCCCTCGGACAGGGCGGCTGAGCAGTTCTTC.

As concerns this clone: No conserved phenylalanine or tryptophan is present at the end of the CDR3, so a read error is the likely explanation. No DNA is shown, since the ends of the CDR3 on it are uncertain; the CDR3 is the one TCRdb lists. The chain carries TRBV28 and TRBJ1-5; TRBD1, the table's D call, was not compared with the DNA. CDR1 is MDHEN and CDR2 is SYDVKM in the germline V gene. The CDR3 is 12 amino acids in total, end residues counted. The CDR3 loop reads CASSTTVQPKHL.

The rearrangement links TRBV30 to TRBJ1-6; D might be TRBD1 (6 bases). Trimming cost V 1 base and J 8 bases, with 18 bases left between them. The length of the CDR3 is 16 residues. Per germline, CDR1 GTSNPN and CDR2 SVGIG (reference sequence). In DNA, the CDR3 is TGTGCCTGGAGTGAAGTATGGGGCAGGGGCGATTCACCCCTCCACTTT. This translates into CAWSEVWGRGDSPLHF.

A few counts support this clone. The chain has TRBV28 and TRBJ1-6, with D possibly matching TRBD1 (6 bases). CDR1 MDHEN and CDR2 SYDVKM come from the germline V gene. CDR3 length equals 16 residues. Trimming took 6 bases from V and 1 from J, leaving 13 bases between them. CDR3 in amino acids: CASSPDSRSYNSPLHF. CDR3 nucleotides: TGTGCCAGCAGCCCGGACAGCAGGTCCTATAATTCACCCCTCCACTTT. The full variable domain, in which reference TRBV28 and TRBJ1-6 provide the parts outside the CDR3, is DVKVTQSSRYLVKRTGEKVFLECVQDMDHENMFWYRQDPGLGLRLIYFSYDVKMKEKGDIPEGYSVSREKKERFSLILESASTNQTSMYLCASSPDSRSYNSPLHFGNGTRLTVT.

The rearrangement uses TRBV7-9 and TRBJ2-3; D unresolved. With 4 bases removed from V and 0 bases from J, the gap between germline ends came to 14 bases. The length of the CDR3 is 16 residues. Germline V gene lookup returns CDR1 SEHNR and CDR2 FQNEAQ (reference sequence). The CDR3 loop reads CASSWLNTPSTDTQYF. The CDR3 nucleotides are TGTGCCAGCAGCTGGCTTAATACCCCTAGCACAGATACGCAGTATTTT. Variable domain in full (rest from reference TRBV7-9 and TRBJ2-3): DTGVSQNPRHKITKRGQNVTFRCDPISEHNRLYWYRQTLGQGPEFLTYFQNEAQLEKSRLLSDRFSAERPKGSFSTLEIQRTEQGDSAMYLCASSWLNTPSTDTQYFGPGTRLTVL.